The T cell receptor beta chain under discussion was sequenced for a study of blood T cell repertoires in COVID-19. Germline V gives CDR1 SEHNR, CDR2 FQNEAQ (reference sequence). Trimming shortened V by 6 bases and J by 7 bases, and 16 bases separated the two germline ends. The CDR3 is made up of 14 amino acids. How the authors handled the data: Estimation of nucleated cell counts was performed using reference gene primer amplification. Data came from immunoSEQ multiplex PCR; TCRdb stores just in-frame clones and leaves some out. Clone size and the V and J calls come from that table; the DNA yielded D and trimming. The sample lists fewer than 75,000 clones, 80% to 85% occurring once.

This chain uses TRBV7-9 with TRBJ2-1; a possible D gene is TRBD2 (6 bases). Sequences were obtained from peripheral blood. This sequence originates from a human donor in a cohort sampled during active COVID-19. CDR3 sequence: CASSLSGKRNEQFF. CDR3 sequence (DNA): TGTGCCAGCAGTCTTAGCGGTAAGCGGAATGAGCAGTTCTTC.